This paragraph covers one TCR beta chain sequence. Its antigen target is currently unknown. No much larger clone exists at a distance of one base, and base qualities are not known. The data stem from a study of CD8+ T cells in alopecia areata (dated by TCRdb to 2016 to 2018). In the study overall: The treated patients took part in an open-label pilot trial in which moderate-to-severe alopecia areata was treated with oral tofacitinib at 5 to 10 mg twice daily. Scalp clonality was compared across normal scalp (n=4), patchy alopecia areata scalp (n=8), and alopecia totalis/universalis scalp (n=8). RNA came from the PAXgene miRNA kit for fixed scalp, the miRNeasy kit for PBMCs, and the RNeasy kit for mouse skin. In treated patients, disease severity was measured using the SALT score, which gives the percentage of scalp surface area affected. Biopsies were taken from tofacitinib-treated patients at baseline and at 4 and 24 weeks of treatment, and a later scalp biopsy was taken in several of the tofacitinib-treated patients. Scalp tissue and sorted CD4+ and CD8+ peripheral blood T cells from patchy and totalis/universalis alopecia areata patients and from healthy controls were covered by human TCRbeta sequencing. In both human patients and the C3H/HeJ mouse model, the study applied high-throughput TCRbeta sequencing to look at T cell clonal expansion in alopecia areata. TCRbeta CDR3 regions were amplified by immunoSEQ multiplex PCR with 35 Vbeta forward and 13 Jbeta reverse primers. Patients stayed on tofacitinib for 6 to 18 months and then had 6 months of follow-up off drug so that delayed response and recurrence could be assessed.

The sample's time point label is to be understood as: four to five weeks on oral tofacitinib. The label giving this sample's treatment or condition can be read as: oral pan-JAK inhibitor, 5-10 mg twice daily. Peripheral blood and lesional scalp punch biopsies were obtained from patients with alopecia areata. PBMCs were isolated by density centrifugation and stained for CD3, CD4 and CD8, after which CD4+ and CD8+ T cells were sorted on a FACSAria. Compared with germline, V lacks 0 bases and J lacks 6 bases; bases without a gene match: 6. The CDR3 measures 14 amino acids from cysteine to phenylalanine. Just CDR3 DNA is preserved here, 42 bases in frame from base 1. The CDR1 and CDR2 encoded by the germline V gene (reference sequence) are GTSNPN and SVGIG. The library was built by means of the immunoSEQ multiplex PCR assay. RNA was extracted from all samples and reverse transcribed into cDNA as template for TCR sequencing. SuperScript III was used for first-strand cDNA synthesis, primed with a 2:1 mix of oligo-dT and random hexamers. A synthetic immune receptor repertoire was used to gauge amplification bias, and whatever bias remained was removed computationally. In the original analysis: After raw reads were preprocessed to remove errors, the CDR3 was defined following IMGT conventions as running from the conserved cysteine to phenylalanine. Clonality was computed by normalizing Shannon entropy by log2 of the number of productive unique TCRs and subtracting the result from 1. Whether each scalp clone was CD4 or CD8 was inferred by checking scalp TCRbeta sequences against the CD4 and CD8 repertoires from sorted blood. TCRdb holds this immuneACCESS table with in-frame rearrangements only. Some clones are missing; in checked studies, unresolved V genes explain under half, and the rest has no known cause. V and J calls plus clone size are reproduced from that table; the DNA served to infer D and trimming. A total of some 220,000 clones appear in this sample, approximately 57% of them only once. The ten largest clones add up to roughly 1.6% of the sample.

Study-level results and caveats: Because the treated cohort was small and had just a single nonresponder, larger studies are needed to establish links between baseline CD8+ expansion and response. Many expanded lesional clones were found to persist in scalp and blood during tofacitinib treatment, and relapse after treatment cessation may be partly explained by this persistence. Shared TCR sequences between patients were less evident than in mice, which may be partly attributable to HLA diversity in the patient population. Scalp TCR repertoire analysis is complicated because resident alphabeta T cells in normal human skin are also sequenced, whereas mouse skin is dominated by gammadelta T cells. Lesional scalp, especially in alopecia totalis/universalis, showed higher clonality and more expanded CD8+ clones than normal scalp, suggesting antigenic drive. With tofacitinib, both scalp clonality and the number of expanded CD8+ clones among the top 100 scalp clones went down significantly.

The source is a human donor with alopecia areata. The chain is assembled from TRBV30 and TRBJ1-2, and 8 bases in between align with TRBD1. The specimen comprised CD4+ T cells sorted from blood, sampled at week 4, from a patient treated with tofacitinib. CDR3 sequence: CAWSVRQGANGYTF. The sequence in DNA is TGTGCCTGGAGTGTGCGGCAGGGGGCGAATGGCTACACCTTC.